This TCR beta chain was identified in a study of blood T cells in healthy people across ages. Total RNA, at least 5 micrograms per sample, was extracted from PBMCs. For the second PCR, which ran for about 7 to 11 cycles, a sample-barcoded 5' primer and a J-beta primer mix were used. The template-switch adaptor was a 5' adaptor with 12 random nucleotides. It tagged each cDNA molecule. TCRdb analysed the 5' RACE reads with MiXCR anew, one entry per CDR3 protein. The table lists about 940,000 distinct CDR3 sequences, approximately 49% of them singletons. This clonotype came up a few times. V lost 7 bases and J 8 bases, leaving 17 bases between the germline ends. Germline loops: CDR1 SGHTA, CDR2 FQGNSA. There are 13 residues in the CDR3.

The source is a man younger than 40 in good health. The chain has TRBV7-2 and TRBJ1-2; D remains unclear. The source material was blood. CDR3: CASTLGSLQGYTF. The CDR3, as DNA: TGTGCCAGCACCCTCGGGTCCCTGCAAGGCTACACCTTC. Filled out from reference TRBV7-2 and TRBJ1-2, the complete variable domain reads GAGVSQSPSNKVTEKGKDVELRCDPISGHTALYWYRQSLGQGLEFLIYFQGNSAPDKSGLPSDRFSAERTGGSVSTLTIQRTQQEDSAVYLCASTLGSLQGYTFGSGTRLTVV.